The entry below gives a single T cell receptor (beta chain) sequence along with its context. Clones were sequenced by immunoSEQ multiplex PCR, and TCRdb holds only the in-frame ones, with some missing. The sample holds approximately 1.4 million clones, 95% to 99% seen once. The data are from a study of shared clonotypes between healthy human individuals. Across the study: Each donor's CD8 memory used one plate, CD8 naive two, each CD4 subset three.

This CDR3 comprises 16 residues. The J segment lost 6 bases and the V segment lost 0 bases, leaving 12 bases of the junction unmatched. CDR1 is GTSNPN, CDR2 SVGIG, per germline (reference sequence). The sample was naive CD4+ T cells sorted from blood. The subset: CD45RA+ positively selected. This chain links TRBV30 with TRBJ2-5; 8 nucleotides agree with TRBD1. The TCR was taken from a man in his thirties or forties in good health. CDR3 loop: CAWSVLGRGPFQTQYF. Written as DNA, the CDR3 is TGTGCCTGGAGTGTACTTGGCAGGGGGCCTTTCCAGACCCAGTACTTC.